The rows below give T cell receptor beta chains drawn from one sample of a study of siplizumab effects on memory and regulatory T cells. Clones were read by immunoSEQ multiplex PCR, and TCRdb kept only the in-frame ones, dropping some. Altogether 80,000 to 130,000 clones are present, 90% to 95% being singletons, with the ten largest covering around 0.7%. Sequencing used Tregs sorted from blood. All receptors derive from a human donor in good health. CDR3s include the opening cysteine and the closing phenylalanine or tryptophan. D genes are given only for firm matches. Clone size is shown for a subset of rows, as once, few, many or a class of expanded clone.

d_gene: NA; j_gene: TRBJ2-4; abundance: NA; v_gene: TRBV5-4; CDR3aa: CASSLTVAKNIQYF; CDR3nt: TGTGCCAGCAGCTTGACCGTAGCCAAAAACATTCAGTACTTC
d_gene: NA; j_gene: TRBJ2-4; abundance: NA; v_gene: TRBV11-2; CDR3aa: CASSLIGGSLGKNIQYF; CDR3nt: TGTGCCAGCAGCTTGATCGGGGGTTCTTTGGGCAAAAACATTCAGTACTTC
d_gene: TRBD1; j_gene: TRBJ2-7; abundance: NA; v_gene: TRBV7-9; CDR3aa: CASSLGVGTVGREQYF; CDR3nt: TGTGCCAGCAGCTTAGGGGTCGGGACAGTGGGTCGGGAGCAGTACTTC
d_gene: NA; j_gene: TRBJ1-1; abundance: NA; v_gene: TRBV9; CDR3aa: CASSVGGAMNTEAFF; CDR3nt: TGTGCCAGCAGCGTAGGAGGGGCCATGAACACTGAAGCTTTCTTT
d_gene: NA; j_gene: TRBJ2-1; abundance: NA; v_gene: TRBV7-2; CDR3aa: CASSHGTGSIGIF; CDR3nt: TGTGCCAGCAGCCACGGGACTGGGTCGATCGGGATCTTC
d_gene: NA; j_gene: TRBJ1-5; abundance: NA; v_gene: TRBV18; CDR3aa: CASSLPNQPQHF; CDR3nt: TGTGCCAGCTCACTTCCGAATCAGCCCCAGCATTTT
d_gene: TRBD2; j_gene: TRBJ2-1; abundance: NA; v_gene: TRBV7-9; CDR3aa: CASSLPPMTSGRSNEQFF; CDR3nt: TGTGCCAGCAGCTTACCGCCAATGACTAGCGGGAGGAGCAATGAGCAGTTCTTC
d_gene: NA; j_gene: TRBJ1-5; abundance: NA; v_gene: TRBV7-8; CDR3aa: CASSLAINQPQHF; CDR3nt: TGTGCCAGCAGCTTAGCGATCAATCAGCCCCAGCATTTT
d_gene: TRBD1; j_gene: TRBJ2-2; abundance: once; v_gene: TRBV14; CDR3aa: CASSQGTGVFGELFF; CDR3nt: TGTGCCAGCAGCCAAGGAACAGGGGTGTTCGGGGAGCTGTTTTTT
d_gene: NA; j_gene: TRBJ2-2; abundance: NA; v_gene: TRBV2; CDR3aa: CASSVGGELFF; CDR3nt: TGTGCCAGCAGTGTAGGCGGGGAGCTGTTTTTT
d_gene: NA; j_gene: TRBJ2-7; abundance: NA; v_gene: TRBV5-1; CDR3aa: CASSLGLNSYEQYF; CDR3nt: TGCGCCAGCAGCTTGGGTTTGAATTCCTACGAGCAGTACTTC
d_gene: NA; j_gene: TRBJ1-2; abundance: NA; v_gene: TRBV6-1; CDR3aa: CASSERQSGTF; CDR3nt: TGTGCCAGCAGTGAGAGACAGTCCGGCACCTTC
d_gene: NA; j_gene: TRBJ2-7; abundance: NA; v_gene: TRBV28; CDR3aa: CASSTRERPPYEQYF; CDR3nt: TGTGCCAGCAGCACACGGGAGCGTCCTCCCTACGAGCAGTACTTC
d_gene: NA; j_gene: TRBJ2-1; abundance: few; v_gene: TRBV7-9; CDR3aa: CASSLTISNEQFF; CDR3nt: TGTGCCAGCAGCTTAACGATCTCCAATGAGCAGTTCTTC
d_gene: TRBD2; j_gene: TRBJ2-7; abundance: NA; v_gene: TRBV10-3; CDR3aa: CAISELAGGPDEQYF; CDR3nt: TGTGCCATCAGTGAACTAGCGGGAGGGCCGGACGAGCAGTACTTC
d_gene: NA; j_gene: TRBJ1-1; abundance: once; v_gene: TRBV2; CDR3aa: CASGANTEAFF; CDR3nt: TGTGCCAGCGGGGCGAACACTGAAGCTTTCTTT
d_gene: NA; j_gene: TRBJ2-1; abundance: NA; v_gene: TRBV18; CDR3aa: CASSPLPNEQFF; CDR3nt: TGTGCCAGCTCACCATTACCCAATGAGCAGTTCTTC
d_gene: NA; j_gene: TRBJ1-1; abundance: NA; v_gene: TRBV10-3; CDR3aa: CAISDQRGQTEAFF; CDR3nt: TGTGCCATCAGTGATCAGCGTGGACAAACTGAAGCTTTCTTT
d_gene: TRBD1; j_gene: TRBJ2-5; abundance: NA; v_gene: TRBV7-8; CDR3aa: CASSHLQGIGETQYF; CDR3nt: TGTGCCAGCAGCCACCTACAGGGGATCGGAGAGACCCAGTACTTC
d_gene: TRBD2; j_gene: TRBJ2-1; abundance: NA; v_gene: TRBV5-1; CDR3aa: CASSHGLDIEQFF; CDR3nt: TGCGCCAGCAGCCACGGACTAGATATTGAGCAGTTCTTC
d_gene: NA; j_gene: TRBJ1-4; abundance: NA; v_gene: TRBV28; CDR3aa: CASSLPQMGEKLFF; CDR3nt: TGTGCCAGCAGTTTACCCCAGATGGGGGAAAAACTGTTTTTT
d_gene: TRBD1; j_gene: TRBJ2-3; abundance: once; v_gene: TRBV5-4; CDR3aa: CASSYYGTAYTDTQYF; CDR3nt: TGTGCCAGCAGCTACTATGGGACAGCCTACACAGATACGCAGTATTTT
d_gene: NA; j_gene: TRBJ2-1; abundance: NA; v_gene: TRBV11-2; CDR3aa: CASTRELSYNEQFF; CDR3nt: TGTGCCAGCACCCGCGAGCTTTCCTACAATGAGCAGTTCTTC
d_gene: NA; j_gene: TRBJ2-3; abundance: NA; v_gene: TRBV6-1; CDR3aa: CASSGGFTQYF; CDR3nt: TGTGCCAGCAGTGGGGGTTTTACGCAGTATTTT
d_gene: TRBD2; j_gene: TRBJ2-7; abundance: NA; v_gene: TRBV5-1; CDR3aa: CASSWTLAGANEQYF; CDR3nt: TGCGCCAGCAGCTGGACCCTAGCGGGAGCAAACGAGCAGTACTTC
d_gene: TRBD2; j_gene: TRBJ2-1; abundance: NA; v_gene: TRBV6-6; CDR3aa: CAIQREREVNEQFF; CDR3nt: TGTGCCATCCAGCGGGAGAGGGAAGTCAATGAGCAGTTCTTC
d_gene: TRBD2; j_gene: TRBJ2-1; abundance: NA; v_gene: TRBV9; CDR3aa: CASSPRPVGLADMYNEQFF; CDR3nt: TGTGCCAGCAGCCCCCGCCCCGTGGGACTAGCGGACATGTACAATGAGCAGTTCTTC
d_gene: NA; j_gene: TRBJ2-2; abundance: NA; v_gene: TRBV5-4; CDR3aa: CASSPGVRGSGELFF; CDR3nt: TGTGCCAGCAGCCCGGGGGTAAGGGGGTCCGGGGAGCTGTTTTTT
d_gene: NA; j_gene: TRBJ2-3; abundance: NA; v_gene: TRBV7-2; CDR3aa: CASSLTPGRYTDTQYF; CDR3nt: TGTGCCAGCAGCTTAACCCCGGGGCGGTACACAGATACGCAGTATTTT
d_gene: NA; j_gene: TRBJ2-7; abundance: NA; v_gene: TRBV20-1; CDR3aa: CSARGTYEQYF; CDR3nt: TGCAGTGCTCGAGGTACCTACGAGCAGTACTTC
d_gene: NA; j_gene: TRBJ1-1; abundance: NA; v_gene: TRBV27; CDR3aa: CASSSFRYAAGEAFF; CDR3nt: TGTGCCAGCAGCTCCTTTAGGTATGCAGCCGGCGAAGCTTTCTTT
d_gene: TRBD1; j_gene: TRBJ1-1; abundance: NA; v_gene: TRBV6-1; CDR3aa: CASRPTGGRTEAFF; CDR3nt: TGTGCCAGCAGACCCACAGGGGGCCGGACTGAAGCTTTCTTT
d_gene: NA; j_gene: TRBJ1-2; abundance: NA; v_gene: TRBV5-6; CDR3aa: CASSLDRLNYGYTF; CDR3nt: TGTGCCAGCAGCTTGGACAGGTTGAACTATGGCTACACCTTC
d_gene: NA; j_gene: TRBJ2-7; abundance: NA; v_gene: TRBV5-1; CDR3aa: CASSLRGASYEQYF; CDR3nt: TGCGCCAGCAGCTTAAGGGGGGCGTCCTACGAGCAGTACTTC
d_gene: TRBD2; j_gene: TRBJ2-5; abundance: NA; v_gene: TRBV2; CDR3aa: CASVPGSGRGTQYF; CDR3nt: TGTGCCAGCGTACCAGGGAGCGGGAGAGGGACCCAGTACTTC